The text below deals with one TCR beta chain. A J-beta primer mix and a sample-barcoded 5' primer were used in a second PCR of roughly 6 to 12 cycles. A minimum of 3 million CDR3-containing paired-end reads was obtained for each sample. TCRdb reprocessed the 5' RACE reads with MiXCR, giving one entry per CDR3 protein. The table includes about 1.5 million distinct CDR3 sequences, roughly 43% detected once. The study recruited healthy Caucasian donors from Russia who were aged about 6 to 95. The data stem from a study of blood T cells in healthy people across ages. Germline V gene sequence: CDR1 SGHTA, CDR2 FQGNSA. The CDR3 has 15 residues. The J segment lost 4 bases and the V segment lost 5 bases, leaving 7 bases of the junction unmatched.

The sequence came from a woman between 18 and 29 years old in good health. Material: blood. The chain employs TRBV7-2 and TRBJ2-1; the match to TRBD2 covers 8 bases. CDR3 amino acids: CASSHTSGKYNEQFF. CDR3 DNA: TGTGCCAGCAGCCACACTAGCGGCAAGTACAATGAGCAGTTCTTC.